These 27 T cell receptor beta chains were all obtained from the same sample, sequenced in a study of CD8 T cells in Susac syndrome. Random hexamers were used to reverse transcribe an amount of about 0.45 to 1 ug RNA. Each CDR3 protein gets one entry after TCRdb re-called the immunoSEQ multiplex PCR reads with MiXCR. In the table there are approximately 220,000 distinct CDR3 sequences, around nine tenths of which are singletons. Sequencing was performed on CD8+ T cells from PBMCs. Receptors originate from a human donor with multiple sclerosis.

The genes are TRBV7-9 and TRBJ2-5; TRBD1 matches at 10 bases. CDR1 is SEHNR, CDR2 FQNEAQ, per germline (reference sequence). V was pared by 4 bases and J by 5 bases, with 16 bases of the junction left unmatched. The CDR3 is 18 amino acids. CDR3 nucleotides: TGTGCCAGCAGCTCTCCCCCGGGACAGGGGTATTGGGGGGAGACCCAGTACTTC. Its protein product is CASSSPPGQGYWGETQYF.

V gene TRBV9 combines with J gene TRBJ1-5; D is possibly TRBD1 (6 bases). Germline values: CDR1 SGDLS, CDR2 YYNGEE. V shed 3 bases and J shed 4 bases, with 14 bases lying between them. This CDR3 contains 15 residues. The CDR3 coding sequence is TGTGCCAGCAGCGCTTCGGGACAAATTAATCAGCCCCAGCATTTT. Translated: CASSASGQINQPQHF.

This clonotype has only a few counts. The chain is built from TRBV15 and TRBJ2-7; 11 nucleotides match TRBD2. J was trimmed by 6 bases and V by 5 bases; bases with no gene match: 12. The CDR3 sequence is 16 residues long. Germline values: CDR1 LNHNV, CDR2 YYDKDF (reference sequence). The CDR3 region has the DNA TGTGCCACCAGCCCAAGACTAGCGGGACCCTCGCCCGAGCAGTACTTC. The encoded protein is CATSPRLAGPSPEQYF.

The gene calls are TRBV2 and TRBJ2-7; 8 bases are a match to TRBD1. The CDR3 loop spans 12 amino acids. Trimming removed 5 bases from V and 6 bases from J; junction bases left unmatched: 3. Germline V gene data show CDR1 as SNHLY and CDR2 as FYNNEI. CDR3 DNA: TGTGCCAGCAGTTGGACAGGGTTCGAGCAGTACTTC. Encoded protein: CASSWTGFEQYF. Together with reference TRBV2 and TRBJ2-7, the CDR3 gives the full variable domain: EPEVTQTPSHQVTQMGQEVILRCVPISNHLYFYWYRQILGQKVEFLVSFYNNEISEKSEIFDDQFSVERPDGSNFTLKIRSTKLEDSAMYFCASSWTGFEQYFGPGTRLTVT.

The chain recombines TRBV4-1 with TRBJ2-1, with 9 bases lining up with TRBD2. In germline, CDR1 is MGHRA, CDR2 YSYEKL. The CDR3 extends over 15 amino acids. The J segment lost 5 bases and the V segment lost 4 bases, leaving 6 bases of the junction unmatched. This CDR3 reads CASSLEAGGDNEQFF. The CDR3 coding sequence is TGCGCCAGCAGCCTCGAAGCGGGAGGCGACAATGAGCAGTTCTTC.

The rearrangement links TRBV5-6 to TRBJ2-2, with D possibly TRBD2 on 6 matching bases. V gave up 2 bases and J gave up 5 bases, with 13 bases separating them. Germline loops: CDR1 SGHDT, CDR2 YYEEEE. The CDR3 length is 15 residues. As DNA, the CDR3 is TGTGCCAGCAGCTTAGGAGGGCAAGAGACCGGGGAGCTGTTTTTT. This translates into CASSLGGQETGELFF.

This rearrangement joins TRBV7-2 to TRBJ1-1, with TRBD1 matching 8 bases. V gave up 5 bases and J gave up 1 base; unmatched junction bases: 6. The CDR3 runs to 15 residues. Germline V gene data show CDR1 as SGHTA and CDR2 as FQGNSA. CDR3 protein: CASSPRGQGNTEAFF. CDR3 in DNA: TGTGCCAGCAGCCCGCGTGGACAGGGGAACACTGAAGCTTTCTTT.

Comments on this clonotype: Sequence at one end of the junction differs from germline and may be a read error. V and J are TRBV24-1 and TRBJ1-2, with D perhaps TRBD1 (6 bases). The CDR3 contains 13 residues. The germline V gene has CDR1 KGHDR and CDR2 SFDVKD. The CDR3 nucleotides are TGTGCCACCAGTGATTTGAATAGCAGGGGTTTCTCCTTC. Its protein is CATSDLNSRGFSF.

The genes are TRBV9 and TRBJ2-1; 9 nucleotides line up with TRBD1. This CDR3 spans 16 amino acids. Trimming removed 4 bases from V and 0 bases from J; junction bases left unmatched: 5. Germline CDR1 and CDR2: SGDLS and YYNGEE. The CDR3, as DNA: TGTGCCAGCAGCAATGGGACAGGGAGCTCCTACAATGAGCAGTTCTTC. Protein: CASSNGTGSSYNEQFF.

The count of this clonotype is one. The V and J genes are TRBV20-1 and TRBJ1-1; a possible D gene is TRBD1 (5 bases). V was shortened by 6 bases and J by 7 bases, with 18 bases between the two germline ends. In germline, CDR1 is DFQATT, CDR2 SNEGSKA (reference sequence). The CDR3 is 13 residues long. CDR3 sequence: CSAARKSGLEAFF. The CDR3 region has the DNA TGCAGTGCGGCCAGAAAGTCGGGGCTTGAAGCTTTCTTT.

This chain connects TRBV4-2 to TRBJ2-1, with TRBD2 identical over 8 bases. V trimming: 0 bases; J trimming: 0 bases; junction bases outside the gene matches: 7. The CDR3 extends over 18 amino acids. CDR1 LGHNA and CDR2 YNFKEQ come from the germline V gene. The CDR3 reads CASSQEGTGGRSYNEQFF. The CDR3 nucleotides are TGTGCCAGCAGCCAAGAAGGAACGGGGGGGCGCTCCTACAATGAGCAGTTCTTC.

The chain joins TRBV2 to TRBJ2-5; TRBD1 aligns across 7 bases. The V segment lost 3 bases and the J segment 2 bases; nucleotides outside the gene matches: 3. CDR3 size: 14 residues. Germline CDR1 SNHLY, CDR2 FYNNEI. The CDR3 nucleotides read TGTGCCAGCAGTGAGGGACAGATACAAGAGACCCAGTACTTC. Encoded protein: CASSEGQIQETQYF.

The sample holds a few counts of this clonotype. This rearrangement joins TRBV4-1 to TRBJ2-7; 11 bases line up with TRBD2. Germline trimming cut 1 base from V and 6 bases from J; bases unmatched to any gene: 2. The CDR3 length is 14 residues. Germline-derived CDR1 and CDR2 are MGHRA and YSYEKL. The CDR3 region has the DNA TGCGCCAGCAGCCAAGTTACTAGCGGGAGCGAGCAGTACTTC. Protein: CASSQVTSGSEQYF.

V usage is TRBV2 and J usage is TRBJ1-1; possible D gene TRBD1, 6 bases. The V gene's germline CDR1 is SNHLY and CDR2 FYNNEI. There are 14 residues in the CDR3. Between the trimmed V and J ends, which lost 10 bases and 1 base, there was a span of 16 bases. CDR3 protein: CATLEGDSNTEAFF. CDR3 coding DNA: TGTGCCACGCTCGAGGGGGATTCGAACACTGAAGCTTTCTTT.

The chain joins TRBV3-1 to TRBJ1-3, with no clear D. Germline CDR1 reads LGHDT; CDR2 reads YNNKEL (reference sequence). This CDR3 has 14 amino acids. Trimming removed 3 bases at V and 0 bases at J, with 6 bases between. The CDR3 DNA reads TGTGCCAGCAGCCAGAAGAGCTCTGGAAACACCATATATTTT. This sequence encodes CASSQKSSGNTIYF.

CDR3 region: CASSLSGGASNYGYTF. The DNA for the CDR3 is TGTGCCAGCAGTTTATCCGGGGGCGCTTCTAACTATGGCTACACCTTC. The chain recombines TRBV28 with TRBJ1-2; tentatively, D is TRBD1 (6 bases). The CDR3 extends over 16 amino acids. Deletions cut 1 base from V and 0 bases from J, with 12 bases between. CDR1 and CDR2 (germline): MDHEN, SYDVKM.

V usage is TRBV3-1 and J usage is TRBJ2-1, with a possible D match to TRBD2 (5 bases). The V end was cut by 3 bases, the J end by 7 bases, with 10 bases between. The CDR3 length is 13 residues. The germline V gene has CDR1 LGHDT and CDR2 YNNKEL (reference sequence). The CDR3 nucleotides are TGTGCCAGCAGCCACCCGACTATTAATGAGCAGTTCTTC. This sequence encodes CASSHPTINEQFF.

The genes are TRBV12-5 and TRBJ2-1, with TRBD2 identical over 7 bases. CDR3 size: 15 residues. Germline V CDR1 and CDR2: LGHNT, FRNRAP. V lost 1 base and J lost 4; bases outside the gene matches: 4. CDR3 DNA sequence: TGTGCTAGTGGTTTGGCGGGACTACTTTACAATGAGCAGTTCTTC. Translating gives CASGLAGLLYNEQFF.

The V gene is TRBV12-3 or TRBV12-4, the J gene TRBJ2-4; D perhaps matches TRBD1 (5 bases). The CDR3 spans 13 residues. The V gene lost 7 bases and the J gene lost 5 bases, with 12 bases spanning the gap. In DNA, the CDR3 is TGTGCCAGCACCCGAGAGACAGAAAACATTCAGTACTTC. This encodes CASTRETENIQYF.

V and J are TRBV29-1 and TRBJ2-7; 7 nucleotides agree with TRBD2. V was pared by 3 bases and J by 0 bases, with 5 bases of the junction left unmatched. Germline CDR1 and CDR2: SQVTM and ANQGSEA. The CDR3 spans 14 residues. Written as DNA, the CDR3 is TGCAGCGTTGATAGCCGCGGGAGCTCCTACGAGCAGTACTTC. Translated: CSVDSRGSSYEQYF.

The rearrangement joins TRBV27 to TRBJ2-5; 10 bases fit TRBD1. CDR1 MNHEY and CDR2 SMNVEV come from the germline V gene (reference sequence). The V and J ends lost 8 bases and 4 bases, in that order; junction bases with no gene match: 4. CDR3 size: 13 residues. The CDR3 reads CASGQGVGETQYF. DNA for the CDR3: TGTGCCAGCGGACAGGGGGTAGGAGAGACCCAGTACTTC.

The chain couples TRBV15 to TRBJ2-1; the D gene could be TRBD1 or TRBD2 (6 bases each). The V and J ends lost 0 bases and 8 bases respectively, with 17 bases between them. The CDR3 is made up of 16 amino acids. Germline lookup yields CDR1 LNHNV and CDR2 YYDKDF (reference sequence). The CDR3 DNA follows: TGTGCCACCAGCAGAGAAAGGGGGTACGGGGGCGATGAGCAGTTCTTC. Its protein product is CATSRERGYGGDEQFF. Variable domain in full (rest from reference TRBV15 and TRBJ2-1): DAMVIQNPRYQVTQFGKPVTLSCSQTLNHNVMYWYQQKSSQAPKLLFHYYDKDFNNEADTPDNFQSRRPNTSFCFLDIRSPGLGDTAMYLCATSRERGYGGDEQFFGPGTRLTVL.

The chain combines TRBV6-8 with TRBJ2-1; 7 bases are a match to TRBD2. CDR1 and CDR2 from the germline V gene are MNHGY and SAAAGT. The CDR3 runs 16 residues. V was pared by 7 bases and J by 3 bases, with 12 bases of the junction left unmatched. Here the CDR3 reads CASKGTGGPDYNEQFF. CDR3 coding DNA: TGTGCCAGCAAGGGTACGGGAGGACCCGACTACAATGAGCAGTTCTTC.

The J gene is TRBJ2-6, the V gene TRBV12-3 or TRBV12-4; 9 bases align to TRBD1. The CDR3 runs to 18 residues. V dropped 10 bases and J dropped 0; count of bases not matched to a gene: 13. Here the CDR3 DNA reads TGTGCCACCATCCGGGACAGGGAAAAATACTCTGGGGCCAACGTCCTGACTTTC. Translation gives CATIRDREKYSGANVLTF.

In nucleotides, the CDR3 is TGTGCCAGCAGCTTGAGGAATGCGAACACCGGGGAGCTGTTTTTT. It is translated as CASSLRNANTGELFF. This rearrangement joins TRBV7-9 to TRBJ2-2; no firm D call. V was trimmed by 3 bases and J by 0 bases, leaving 8 bases between them. The CDR3 covers 15 residues. Germline CDR1 reads SEHNR; CDR2 reads FQNEAQ (reference sequence).

The chain couples TRBV6-5 to TRBJ2-1, with TRBD2 identical over 8 bases. CDR3 length: 14 residues. Per germline, CDR1 MNHEY and CDR2 SVGAGI. The V segment lost 0 bases and the J segment 8 bases; nucleotides outside the gene matches: 3. CDR3 DNA sequence: TGTGCCAGCAGTTACTCGGCGGGAGGTCATGAGCAGTTCTTC. It is translated as CASSYSAGGHEQFF.

The chain is built from TRBV27 and TRBJ1-1, with no clear D. V shed 5 bases and J shed 1 base, with 20 bases lying between them. CDR1 and CDR2 from the germline V gene are MNHEY and SMNVEV (reference sequence). The CDR3 length is 17 residues. The CDR3 here is CASSPPGGWHQNTEAFF. The DNA of the CDR3 is TGTGCCAGCAGTCCCCCCGGAGGATGGCACCAGAACACTGAAGCTTTCTTT.